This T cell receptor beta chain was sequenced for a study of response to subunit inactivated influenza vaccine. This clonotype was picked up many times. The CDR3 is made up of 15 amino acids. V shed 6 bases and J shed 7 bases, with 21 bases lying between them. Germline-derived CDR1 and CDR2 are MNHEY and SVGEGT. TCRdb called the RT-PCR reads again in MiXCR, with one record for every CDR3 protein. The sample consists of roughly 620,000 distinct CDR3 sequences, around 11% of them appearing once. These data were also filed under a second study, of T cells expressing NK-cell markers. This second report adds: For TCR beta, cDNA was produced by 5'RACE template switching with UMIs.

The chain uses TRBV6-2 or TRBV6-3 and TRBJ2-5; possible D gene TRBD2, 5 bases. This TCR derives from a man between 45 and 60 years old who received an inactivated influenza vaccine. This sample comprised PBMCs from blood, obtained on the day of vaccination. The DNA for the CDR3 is TGTGCCAGCAGCCGCCGAGGAGGATTTTCGGTGACCCAGTACTTC. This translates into CASSRRGGFSVTQYF.